The source of this T cell receptor (beta chain) is a study of OX40 agonist ivuxolimab in advanced cancers. Study conclusions and caveats: At doses 0.1 to 3.0 mg/kg, CD4+ and CD8+ clones expanded.

The CDR3 runs to 13 residues. Germline loops: CDR1 GTSNPN, CDR2 SVGIG (reference sequence). With 8 bases clipped from V and 0 bases from J, the junction kept 6 bases outside the gene matches. Systemic immunosuppression or autoimmune disease history was grounds to exclude patients. Clones were read by immunoSEQ multiplex PCR, and TCRdb kept only the in-frame ones, dropping some. The sample holds tens of thousands of clones, roughly 84% seen once. Concerning this clone itself: Its antigen remains unidentified.

The TCR was taken from an adult with an advanced solid tumor such as melanoma, head and neck, liver or kidney cancer. V is TRBV30 and J is TRBJ2-7, with TRBD1 identical over 8 bases. Source: CD4+ or CD8+ T cells sorted from blood, taken in a trial of the OX40 agonist ivuxolimab. In DNA, the CDR3 is TGTGCCCGTGGGACAGGAAGCTCCTACGAGCAGTACTTC. Its protein product is CARGTGSSYEQYF.